The source of this TCR beta chain is a study of identical twins' blood T cells. Overall study: About 50 million reads came from about twelve libraries, six alpha, six beta. General observations from the study: Each donor's most abundant TCRbeta clonotypes shared more CDR3 sequences with her twin than unrelated donors.

In its sample, this clonotype was seen a few times. Its antigen is still unknown. TCRdb re-analysed the 5' RACE reads in MiXCR, keeping a single row per CDR3 protein. This repertoire shows fewer than 450,000 distinct CDR3 sequences, more than 25% found once; its top ten account for roughly 5.5%. V lost 5 bases, J lost 0 bases, and 14 bases lay in between. This CDR3 is built from 15 residues. Germline CDR1 SGHKS, CDR2 YYEKEE (reference sequence). This receptor was identified in a woman between 18 and 50 years old in good health. The material sequenced was PBMCs. This chain joins TRBV5-5 and TRBJ1-2; no definite D call. DNA of the CDR3: TGTGCCAGCAGTACCCGACGGCCCGCTAACTATGGCTACACCTTC. Residues: CASSTRRPANYGYTF.